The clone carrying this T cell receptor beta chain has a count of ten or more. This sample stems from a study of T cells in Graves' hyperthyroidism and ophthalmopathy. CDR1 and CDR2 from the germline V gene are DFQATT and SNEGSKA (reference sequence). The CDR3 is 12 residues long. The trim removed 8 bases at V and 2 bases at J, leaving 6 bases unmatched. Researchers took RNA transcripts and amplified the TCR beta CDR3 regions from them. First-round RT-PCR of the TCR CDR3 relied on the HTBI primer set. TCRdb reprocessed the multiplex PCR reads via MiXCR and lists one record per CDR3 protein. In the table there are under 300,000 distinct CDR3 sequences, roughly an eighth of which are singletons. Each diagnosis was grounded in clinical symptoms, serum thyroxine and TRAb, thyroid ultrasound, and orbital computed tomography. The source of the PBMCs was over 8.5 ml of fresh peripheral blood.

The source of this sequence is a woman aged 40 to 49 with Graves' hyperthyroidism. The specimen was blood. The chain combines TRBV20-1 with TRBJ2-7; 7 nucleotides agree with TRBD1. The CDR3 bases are TGCAGTTCAAACAGGGGTACCTACGAGCAGTACTTC. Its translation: CSSNRGTYEQYF.